The rows below give T cell receptor beta chains drawn from one sample of a study of blood T cell repertoires in COVID-19. Measured with immunoSEQ multiplex PCR; TCRdb has only the in-frame clones, and not every one. The sample lists just over 250,000 clones, 80% to 90% occurring once. Sequencing was carried out using peripheral blood. The receptors were sampled from an older woman with COVID-19, enrolled during active disease. The CDR3 runs from the conserved cysteine through the conserved F or W. The D gene is left open where the match is weak. Where a row states a size, it is once, few, many or the class of an expanded clone; other rows omit it.

V: TRBV27
J: TRBJ2-7
D: TRBD2
size: once
CDR3: CASSLSPPGLGSEQYF
DNA: TGTGCCAGCAGTTTATCCCCGCCGGGACTAGGTTCCGAGCAGTACTTC

V: TRBV7-3
J: TRBJ1-5
D: -
size: -
CDR3: CASSLQSLIDRDRQPQHF
DNA: TGTGCCAGCAGCTTACAGTCGCTTATTGATCGTGATCGACAGCCCCAGCATTTT

V: TRBV19
J: TRBJ1-5
D: -
size: -
CDR3: CASSISQGRNQPQHF
DNA: TGTGCCAGTAGTATATCTCAGGGGCGCAATCAGCCCCAGCATTTT

V: TRBV6-5
J: TRBJ1-1
D: TRBD1
size: -
CDR3: CASSRTGDTEAFF
DNA: TGTGCCAGCAGTAGGACAGGGGACACTGAAGCTTTCTTT

V: TRBV29-1
J: TRBJ1-2
D: -
size: many
CDR3: CSVEFNGDGYTF
DNA: TGCAGCGTTGAGTTCAACGGGGATGGCTACACCTTC

V: TRBV12-3/TRBV12-4
J: TRBJ1-2
D: TRBD1
size: -
CDR3: CASRGDSNYGYTF
DNA: TGTGCCAGCAGGGGGGACAGCAACTATGGCTACACCTTC

V: TRBV6-4
J: TRBJ1-2
D: -
size: -
CDR3: CASSARVGHLYLGGYTF
DNA: TGTGCCAGCAGCGCTAGAGTGGGACACTTATACCTCGGAGGCTACACCTTC

V: TRBV6-5
J: TRBJ2-1
D: TRBD2
size: -
CDR3: CASSYSGLAGGGEQFF
DNA: TGTGCCAGCAGTTACTCGGGTCTAGCGGGAGGTGGTGAGCAGTTCTTC

V: TRBV29-1
J: TRBJ2-2
D: TRBD2
size: -
CDR3: CSVERVAGGPLNTGELFF
DNA: TGCAGCGTTGAAAGGGTAGCGGGAGGACCTTTGAACACCGGGGAGCTGTTTTTT

V: TRBV3-1/TRBV3-2
J: TRBJ1-3
D: -
size: -
CDR3: CASSQTRGAGNTIYF
DNA: TGTGCCAGCAGCCAAACCCGCGGGGCAGGAAACACCATATATTTT

V: TRBV5-1
J: TRBJ1-6
D: -
size: -
CDR3: CASSSGDPSNSPLHF
DNA: TGCGCCAGCAGCTCCGGAGATCCGAGTAATTCACCCCTCCACTTT

V: TRBV30
J: TRBJ1-3
D: -
size: -
CDR3: CAWSVYGNTIYF
DNA: TGTGCCTGGAGTGTGTATGGAAACACCATATATTTT

V: TRBV5-8
J: TRBJ2-2
D: TRBD2
size: -
CDR3: CASSWTSGRINTGELFF
DNA: TGTGCCAGCAGCTGGACTAGCGGGAGAATAAACACCGGGGAGCTGTTTTTT

V: TRBV7-2
J: TRBJ1-5
D: -
size: -
CDR3: CASSLSGGQNQPQHF
DNA: TGTGCCAGCAGCTTATCGGGAGGACAAAATCAGCCCCAGCATTTT

V: TRBV18
J: TRBJ2-1
D: TRBD2
size: -
CDR3: CASSPQASGSDEQFF
DNA: TGTGCCAGCTCACCACAGGCTAGCGGGAGCGATGAGCAGTTCTTC

V: TRBV5-1
J: TRBJ1-2
D: -
size: -
CDR3: CASRGDGYTF
DNA: TGCGCCAGCAGAGGAGATGGCTACACCTTC

V: TRBV6-5
J: TRBJ1-4
D: TRBD1
size: -
CDR3: CASSYSVGQGDEKLFF
DNA: TGTGCCAGCAGTTACTCGGTCGGACAGGGGGATGAAAAACTGTTTTTT

V: TRBV5-1
J: TRBJ2-5
D: TRBD1
size: once
CDR3: CASSLEVWDREVETQYF
DNA: TGCGCCAGCAGCTTGGAGGTCTGGGACAGGGAGGTAGAGACCCAGTACTTC

V: TRBV30
J: TRBJ2-7
D: TRBD2
size: few
CDR3: CAWRAGLAGGWQYF
DNA: TGTGCCTGGAGAGCTGGACTAGCGGGAGGGTGGCAGTACTTC

V: TRBV10-3
J: TRBJ1-5
D: -
size: -
CDR3: CAIRAGNGNQPQHF
DNA: TGTGCCATCAGAGCCGGGAACGGCAATCAGCCCCAGCATTTT

V: TRBV29-1
J: TRBJ1-5
D: TRBD1
size: -
CDR3: CSVGDRGDQPQHF
DNA: TGCAGCGTAGGAGACAGGGGTGATCAGCCCCAGCATTTT

V: TRBV12-3/TRBV12-4
J: TRBJ2-1
D: TRBD2
size: -
CDR3: CASSPAGGNEQFF
DNA: TGTGCCAGCAGCCCAGCGGGGGGTAATGAGCAGTTCTTC